The 32 T cell receptor beta chains listed next were all sequenced from one sample in a study of cytomegalovirus exposure and HLA in healthy donors. Clones were sequenced by immunoSEQ multiplex PCR, and TCRdb holds only the in-frame ones, with some missing. The sample lists 90,000 to 140,000 clones, roughly nine tenths occurring once. Sequencing was done on a sample of PBMCs. The origin of the receptors is a woman younger than 30 in good health and CMV-seropositive.

This chain uses TRBV7-2 with TRBJ2-7, with 8 bases aligning to TRBD2. J was trimmed by 1 base and V by 5 bases; bases with no gene match: 13. CDR1 and CDR2 from the germline V gene are SGHTA and FQGNSA. The CDR3 is 17 residues long. The CDR3 region has the DNA TGTGCCAGCAGCCCTCCCCTAGCGGGCCTAAGGTCCTACGAGCAGTACTTC. Its translation: CASSPPLAGLRSYEQYF.

The rearrangement links TRBV7-6 to TRBJ1-2; D perhaps matches TRBD1 (5 bases). V was trimmed by 1 base and J by 4 bases, leaving 13 bases between them. CDR3 size: 15 residues. CDR1 SGHVS and CDR2 FNYEAQ come from the germline V gene. CDR3 in amino acids: CASSLGDRPLYGYTF. The CDR3 region has the DNA TGTGCCAGCAGCTTAGGCGACAGACCCCTCTATGGCTACACCTTC. Supplemented by reference TRBV7-6 and TRBJ1-2, the full variable domain reads GAGVSQSPRYKVTKRGQDVALRCDPISGHVSLYWYRQALGQGPEFLTYFNYEAQQDKSGLPNDRFSAERPEGSISTLTIQRTEQRDSAMYRCASSLGDRPLYGYTFGSGTRLTVV.

The V gene is TRBV2, the J gene TRBJ2-1; perhaps TRBD2 as D (5 bases). The length of the CDR3 is 13 residues. Trimming took 8 bases from V and 1 from J, leaving 9 bases between them. Germline V gene sequence: CDR1 SNHLY, CDR2 FYNNEI. Here the CDR3 reads CASGSGSYNEQFF. CDR3 nucleotide sequence: TGTGCCAGCGGAAGCGGTTCCTACAATGAGCAGTTCTTC.

The chain joins TRBV4-1 to TRBJ2-3; 7 bases agree with TRBD2. Germline V gene lookup returns CDR1 MGHRA and CDR2 YSYEKL. With 0 bases clipped from V and 2 bases from J, the junction kept 8 bases outside the gene matches. The CDR3 runs 17 residues. The DNA of the CDR3 is TGCGCCAGCAGCCAAGAGAAAGGGAGGGGTTACACAGATACGCAGTATTTT. This translates into CASSQEKGRGYTDTQYF.

CDR3 region: CATSRPGHHNSPLHF. DNA of the CDR3: TGTGCCACCAGCAGACCGGGACACCATAATTCACCCCTCCACTTT. The rearrangement uses TRBV15 and TRBJ1-6, with a possible D match to TRBD1 (6 bases). Germline V gene data show CDR1 as LNHNV and CDR2 as YYDKDF (reference sequence). V lost 2 bases to trimming and J lost 5 bases, with 10 bases between them. The CDR3 sequence is 15 residues long.

The chain joins TRBV18 to TRBJ2-7; D remains ambiguous. There are 13 residues in the CDR3. Germline CDR1 and CDR2: KGHSH and LQKENI. Trimming took off 3 bases at V and 2 bases at J, with 8 bases between the two ends. CDR3 coding DNA: TGTGCCAGCTCACCGGGCCCCCCCTACGAGCAGTACTTC. It yields the protein CASSPGPPYEQYF.

The chain is built from TRBV7-9 and TRBJ1-5; 7 nucleotides align to TRBD1. V dropped 4 bases and J dropped 4; count of bases not matched to a gene: 10. The CDR3 runs to 16 residues. CDR1 SEHNR and CDR2 FQNEAQ come from the germline V gene (reference sequence). This chain's CDR3 is CASSSAPGQPNQPQHF. CDR3 nucleotides: TGTGCCAGCAGCTCCGCACCGGGACAGCCTAATCAGCCCCAGCATTTT.

The V call is TRBV5-1, the J call TRBJ2-7; 7 positions match TRBD1. Germline assignment: CDR1 SGHRS and CDR2 YFSETQ. The CDR3 is 15 residues long. Trimming removed 4 bases from V and 4 bases from J; junction bases left unmatched: 11. Written as DNA, the CDR3 is TGCGCCAGCAGCCTCAGACAGGGTCGTGGGTACGAGCAGTACTTC. Translation: CASSLRQGRGYEQYF. The whole variable domain, remainder taken from reference TRBV5-1 and TRBJ2-7, is KAGVTQTPRYLIKTRGQQVTLSCSPISGHRSVSWYQQTPGQGLQFLFEYFSETQRNKGNFPGRFSGRQFSNSRSEMNVSTLELGDSALYLCASSLRQGRGYEQYFGPGTRLTVT.

This sequence joins TRBV11-2 and TRBJ2-5; TRBD2 agrees at 11 bases. The CDR3 is made up of 16 amino acids. Germline V gene sequence: CDR1 SGHAT, CDR2 FQNNGV. The trim removed 2 bases at V and 2 bases at J, leaving 4 bases unmatched. CDR3 sequence: CASSLRLAGNQETQYF. The CDR3 DNA sequence: TGTGCCAGCAGCTTAAGACTAGCGGGGAATCAAGAGACCCAGTACTTC.

This sequence joins TRBV4-1 and TRBJ2-1; 8 bases are a match to TRBD1. After removal of 1 base from V and 3 bases from J, the junction contained 5 bases not matched to a gene. Germline loops: CDR1 MGHRA, CDR2 YSYEKL. The CDR3 is 16 amino acids. CDR3 bases: TGCGCCAGCAGCCAAGTGATCGGACAGGGCTACAATGAGCAGTTCTTC. Translated, it gives CASSQVIGQGYNEQFF.

The chain combines TRBV7-8 with TRBJ2-1, with TRBD1 matching 9 bases. Per germline, CDR1 SGHVS and CDR2 FQNEAQ. The junction had 11 bases not matched to a gene; V was cut back by 4 bases and J by 7 bases. The CDR3 has 16 residues. This chain's CDR3 is CASSSHRGQGVNEQFF. CDR3 DNA sequence: TGTGCCAGCAGCTCGCACAGGGGGCAGGGGGTTAATGAGCAGTTCTTC. The whole variable domain, remainder taken from reference TRBV7-8 and TRBJ2-1, is GAGVSQSPRYKVAKRGQDVALRCDPISGHVSLFWYQQALGQGPEFLTYFQNEAQLDKSGLPSDRFFAERPEGSVSTLKIQRTQQEDSAVYLCASSSHRGQGVNEQFFGPGTRLTVL.

V is TRBV7-5 and J is TRBJ2-7; the table assigns TRBD1, which was not confirmed against the DNA. TRBV7-5 is classified as a pseudogene. This CDR3 has 15 residues. The CDR3 DNA is TGTGTCAGAAGGTACGTAATAGGACAAACCAACGAGCAGTACTTC. Its protein is CVRRYVIGQTNEQYF.

V and J are TRBV29-1 and TRBJ1-2; the D gene is possibly TRBD1 (5 bases). The length of the CDR3 is 14 residues. Germline assignment: CDR1 SQVTM and CDR2 ANQGSEA. The V and J ends lost 4 bases and 0 bases respectively, with 12 bases between them. This chain's CDR3 is CSVVRGTANYGYTF. The CDR3 nucleotides read TGCAGCGTTGTTAGGGGTACAGCTAACTATGGCTACACCTTC.

V is TRBV13 and J is TRBJ2-4; no clear D. The CDR3 is 14 amino acids. Trimming took off 5 bases at V and 1 base at J, with 9 bases between the two ends. CDR1 is PRHDT and CDR2 is FYEKMQ in the germline V gene (reference sequence). CDR3 coding DNA: TGTGCCAGCAGCCTAAGATACGCCAAAAACATTCAGTACTTC. It codes for CASSLRYAKNIQYF. Combining the CDR3 with reference TRBV13 and TRBJ2-4 gives the whole variable domain AAGVIQSPRHLIKEKRETATLKCYPIPRHDTVYWYQQGPGQDPQFLISFYEKMQSDKGSIPDRFSAQQFSDYHSELNMSSLELGDSALYFCASSLRYAKNIQYFGAGTRLSVL.

This chain links TRBV6-1 with TRBJ1-5; possibly TRBD1 for D (6 bases). Trimming removed 5 bases at V and 5 bases at J, with 10 bases between. The CDR3 extends over 13 amino acids. Germline loops: CDR1 MNHNS, CDR2 SASEGT. CDR3 DNA: TGTGCCAGCAGTTCCGCAGGGGATCAGCCCCAGCATTTT. This codes for CASSSAGDQPQHF.

This clone was detected only once. V gene TRBV29-1 combines with J gene TRBJ1-4; 8 nucleotides agree with TRBD1. The CDR3 has 14 residues. After removal of 7 bases from V and 7 bases from J, the junction contained 11 bases not matched to a gene. Per the germline V gene, CDR1 is SQVTM and CDR2 is ANQGSEA. The CDR3 coding sequence is TGCAGCGCTGGACCAGGGGGCTCTACTGAAAAACTGTTTTTT. This translates into CSAGPGGSTEKLFF.

Only a few counts were recorded for this clone. The V gene is TRBV5-1, the J gene TRBJ1-6, with 7 bases lining up with TRBD1. Germline values: CDR1 SGHRS, CDR2 YFSETQ. The CDR3 is made up of 14 amino acids. The J segment lost 10 bases and the V segment lost 0 bases, leaving 4 bases of the junction unmatched. Here the CDR3 reads CASSLEGDSSPLHF. The CDR3 coding sequence is TGCGCCAGCAGCTTGGAGGGGGACAGCTCACCCCTCCACTTT.

The rearrangement uses TRBV6-6 and TRBJ2-5; D possibly corresponds to TRBD2 (7 bases). V lost 6 bases to trimming and J lost 5 bases, with 19 bases between them. Germline V gives CDR1 MNHNY, CDR2 SVGAGI (reference sequence). The CDR3 runs 15 residues. The DNA of the CDR3 is TGTGCCAGCAGCCCTGGATCCAGGGGAGGGGAGACCCAGTACTTC. It specifies CASSPGSRGGETQYF.

This chain joins TRBV5-6 and TRBJ1-2; D uncertain. The germline V gene has CDR1 SGHDT and CDR2 YYEEEE. This CDR3 has 12 amino acids. The V end lost 4 bases, the J end lost 8 bases, and 12 bases lay between the germline ends. CDR3 sequence (DNA): TGTGCCAGCAGCCTGACACATAGAGGCTACACCTTC. Its protein is CASSLTHRGYTF.

The rearrangement links TRBV10-3 to TRBJ2-2; tentative D call: TRBD2 (5 bases). The V gene lost 7 bases and the J gene lost 6 bases, with 12 bases spanning the gap. The CDR3 spans 13 residues. Germline assignment: CDR1 ENHRY and CDR2 SYGVKD. As DNA, the CDR3 is TGTGCCATCACGATGACTATCTCCGGGGAGCTGTTTTTT. It yields the protein CAITMTISGELFF.

The V and J genes are TRBV6-6 and TRBJ1-2; 7 positions agree with TRBD1. The germline CDR1 and CDR2 sequences are MNHNY and SVGAGI (reference sequence). Trimming removed 2 bases from V and 7 bases from J; junction bases left unmatched: 7. This CDR3 has 14 amino acids. The CDR3 is CASSYRGQRGGYTF. DNA for the CDR3: TGTGCCAGCAGTTACAGGGGGCAGCGAGGTGGCTACACCTTC.

This chain connects TRBV9 to TRBJ2-3; perhaps TRBD1 as D (5 bases). Germline CDR1 SGDLS, CDR2 YYNGEE. CDR3 length equals 16 residues. V lost 4 bases and J lost 0, with 15 bases in between. The DNA of the CDR3 is TGTGCCAGCAGCTCCAGACAGTTATCTAGCACAGATACGCAGTATTTT. Translation: CASSSRQLSSTDTQYF.

This clone was counted only a few times. The chain combines TRBV29-1 with TRBJ2-5, with 10 bases fitting TRBD2. J gave up 5 bases and V 3 bases, and 18 bases lay outside the gene matches. The CDR3 sequence is 18 residues long. CDR1 is SQVTM, CDR2 ANQGSEA, per germline. CDR3 sequence reads: CSVDGLAGDIEVLETQYF. CDR3 in DNA: TGCAGCGTTGATGGTCTAGCGGGAGATATCGAGGTCTTGGAGACCCAGTACTTC.

The chain recombines TRBV27 with TRBJ2-2, with D unclear. CDR1 is MNHEY, CDR2 SMNVEV, per germline (reference sequence). The CDR3 is made up of 13 amino acids. With 4 bases removed from V and 1 base from J, the gap between germline ends came to 4 bases. The CDR3 protein is CASSWQNTGELFF. CDR3 in DNA: TGTGCCAGCAGTTGGCAGAACACCGGGGAGCTGTTTTTT.

J is TRBJ2-7 and V is TRBV28; 10 bases match TRBD1. The CDR3 has 12 amino acids. Trimming took 10 bases from V and 6 from J; bases not matched to a gene: 6. CDR1 and CDR2 (germline): MDHEN, SYDVKM. The CDR3 loop is CATDRDRGEQYF. For the CDR3, the DNA is TGTGCCACCGACCGGGACAGGGGCGAGCAGTACTTC.

This clone was detected a few times. The chain couples TRBV6-6 to TRBJ2-3; D is unclear. Germline CDR1 reads MNHNY; CDR2 reads SVGAGI (reference sequence). This CDR3 spans 14 amino acids. The ends were cut back, 0 bases at V and 5 bases at J, with 9 bases in the middle. The CDR3 protein is CASSYSQRLDTQYF. Here the CDR3 DNA reads TGTGCCAGCAGTTACTCTCAGCGCTTAGATACGCAGTATTTT.

The chain combines TRBV11-3 with TRBJ2-7, with 7 positions matching TRBD2. Germline V lookup: CDR1 SGHNT, CDR2 YENEEA. CDR3 length equals 14 residues. V was pared by 5 bases and J by 3 bases, with 7 bases of the junction left unmatched. CDR3 residues: CASSPQGGGYEQYF. The CDR3 nucleotides read TGTGCCAGCAGCCCCCAGGGCGGGGGCTACGAGCAGTACTTC. Together with reference TRBV11-3 and TRBJ2-7, the CDR3 gives the full variable domain: EAGVVQSPRYKIIEKKQPVAFWCNPISGHNTLYWYLQNLGQGPELLIRYENEEAVDDSQLPKDRFSAERLKGVDSTLKIQPAELGDSAVYLCASSPQGGGYEQYFGPGTRLTVT.

Only one count was recorded for this clone. V is TRBV4-1 and J is TRBJ2-3, with D perhaps TRBD2 (6 bases). Trimming removed 2 bases at V and 7 bases at J, with 13 bases between. Per germline, CDR1 MGHRA and CDR2 YSYEKL. This CDR3 is built from 14 residues. The CDR3 DNA is TGCGCCAGCAGCCAAAACGGCGGGGTAAATACGCAGTATTTT. Protein sequence: CASSQNGGVNTQYF.

The chain employs TRBV2 and TRBJ2-7; 8 bases agree with TRBD2. V trimming: 0 bases; J trimming: 5 bases; junction bases outside the gene matches: 6. The CDR3 sequence is 15 residues long. The germline V gene has CDR1 SNHLY and CDR2 FYNNEI. The CDR3 bases are TGTGCCAGCAGTGAAGCGCGCGGGGGGCCCAACGAGCAGTACTTC. Translation gives CASSEARGGPNEQYF.

V and J are TRBV27 and TRBJ2-7; 9 positions match TRBD1. V trimming: 6 bases; J trimming: 1 base; junction bases outside the gene matches: 4. The germline CDR1 and CDR2 sequences are MNHEY and SMNVEV (reference sequence). This CDR3 has 14 amino acids. This CDR3 is CASRRTGASYEQYF. CDR3 nucleotides: TGTGCCAGCAGAAGGACAGGGGCGTCCTACGAGCAGTACTTC.

This clone turned up a few times. V gene TRBV2 combines with J gene TRBJ1-1; D is perhaps TRBD1 (5 bases). V lost 8 bases, J lost 1 base, and 8 bases lay in between. The germline V gene encodes CDR1 SNHLY and CDR2 FYNNEI. This CDR3 has 12 amino acids. CDR3 sequence (DNA): TGTGCCAGCCAGGGATCGAACACTGAAGCTTTCTTT. This codes for CASQGSNTEAFF. The whole variable domain, remainder taken from reference TRBV2 and TRBJ1-1, is EPEVTQTPSHQVTQMGQEVILRCVPISNHLYFYWYRQILGQKVEFLVSFYNNEISEKSEIFDDQFSVERPDGSNFTLKIRSTKLEDSAMYFCASQGSNTEAFFGQGTRLTVV.

The chain has TRBV28 and TRBJ1-2; D is ambiguous. The CDR3 is made up of 12 amino acids. Germline V gives CDR1 MDHEN, CDR2 SYDVKM. Trimming removed 4 bases at V and 4 bases at J, with 7 bases between. For the CDR3, the DNA is TGTGCCAGCAGTTCGCTCGGCTATGGCTACACCTTC. This gives the protein CASSSLGYGYTF.